The T cell receptor beta chain under discussion was sequenced for a study of vaccination effects on CD4 cells after COVID-19. In the study overall: Participants completed two doses of the BNT162b2 or mRNA-1273 vaccine.

This clone was seen a few times. Its antigen is unknown. Study-wide results and caveats: Mainly new vaccine-induced clones made up the post-vaccine spike-reactive clones in convalescents.

This CDR3 spans 12 amino acids. The V end was cut by 4 bases, the J end by 7 bases, with 9 bases between. Germline assignment: CDR1 SGHTS and CDR2 YDEGEE. Viral peptide pools were used in the ViraFEST assay to expand antigen-specific CD4+ T cells, and sequencing came afterward. Investigators separated out CD4+ T cells once around 10 days of culture had passed. PCR showed that the person got SARS-CoV-2 infection at some point between March and December 2020. Days 3 and 7 saw half the medium replaced with IL-2 medium. Clones were read by immunoSEQ multiplex PCR, and TCRdb kept only the in-frame ones, dropping some. This sample yields around 49,000 clones, of which under 80% are seen a single time; roughly 29% belongs to the top ten.

The sample in question was CD4+ T cells from PBMCs cultured with a peptide pool, obtained before COVID-19 vaccination. The genes are TRBV5-8 and TRBJ1-5; unclear D gene. The receptor was isolated from a human donor who had a prior SARS-CoV-2 infection. This CDR3 reads CASSQNDQPQHF. DNA of the CDR3: TGTGCCAGCAGCCAGAACGACCAGCCCCAGCATTTT.